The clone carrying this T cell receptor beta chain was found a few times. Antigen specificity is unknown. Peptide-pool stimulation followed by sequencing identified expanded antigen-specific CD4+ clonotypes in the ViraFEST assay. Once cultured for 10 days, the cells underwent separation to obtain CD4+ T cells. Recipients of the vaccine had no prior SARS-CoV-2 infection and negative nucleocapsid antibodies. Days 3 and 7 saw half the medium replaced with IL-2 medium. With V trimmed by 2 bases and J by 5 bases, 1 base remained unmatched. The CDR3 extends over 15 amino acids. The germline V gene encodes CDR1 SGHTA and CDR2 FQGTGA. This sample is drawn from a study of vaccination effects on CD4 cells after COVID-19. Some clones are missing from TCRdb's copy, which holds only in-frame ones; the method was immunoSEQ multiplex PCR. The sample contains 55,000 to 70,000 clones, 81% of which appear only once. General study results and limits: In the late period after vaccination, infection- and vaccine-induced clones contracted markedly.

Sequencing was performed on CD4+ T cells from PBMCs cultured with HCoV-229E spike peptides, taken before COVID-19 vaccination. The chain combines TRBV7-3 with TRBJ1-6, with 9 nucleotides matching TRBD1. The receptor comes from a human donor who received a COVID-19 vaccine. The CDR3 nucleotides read TGTGCCAGCAGCTTAGGGACAGGGAATAATTCACCCCTCCACTTT. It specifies CASSLGTGNNSPLHF.